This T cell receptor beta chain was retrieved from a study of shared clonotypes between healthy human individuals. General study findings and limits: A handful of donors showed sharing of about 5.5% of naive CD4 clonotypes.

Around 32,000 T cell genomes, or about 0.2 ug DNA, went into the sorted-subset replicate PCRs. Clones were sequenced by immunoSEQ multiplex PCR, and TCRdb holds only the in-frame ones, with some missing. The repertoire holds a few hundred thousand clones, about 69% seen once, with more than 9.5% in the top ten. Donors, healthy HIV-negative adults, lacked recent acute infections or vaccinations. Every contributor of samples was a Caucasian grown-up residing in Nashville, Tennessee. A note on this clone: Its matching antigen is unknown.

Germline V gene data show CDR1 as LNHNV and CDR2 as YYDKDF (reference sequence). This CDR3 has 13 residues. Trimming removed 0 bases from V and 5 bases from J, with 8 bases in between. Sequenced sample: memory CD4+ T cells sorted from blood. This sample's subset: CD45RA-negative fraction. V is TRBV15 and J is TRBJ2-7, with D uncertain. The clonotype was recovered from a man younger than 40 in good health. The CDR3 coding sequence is TGTGCCACCAGCAGAGATCAGTCGGACGAGCAGTACTTC. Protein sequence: CATSRDQSDEQYF.